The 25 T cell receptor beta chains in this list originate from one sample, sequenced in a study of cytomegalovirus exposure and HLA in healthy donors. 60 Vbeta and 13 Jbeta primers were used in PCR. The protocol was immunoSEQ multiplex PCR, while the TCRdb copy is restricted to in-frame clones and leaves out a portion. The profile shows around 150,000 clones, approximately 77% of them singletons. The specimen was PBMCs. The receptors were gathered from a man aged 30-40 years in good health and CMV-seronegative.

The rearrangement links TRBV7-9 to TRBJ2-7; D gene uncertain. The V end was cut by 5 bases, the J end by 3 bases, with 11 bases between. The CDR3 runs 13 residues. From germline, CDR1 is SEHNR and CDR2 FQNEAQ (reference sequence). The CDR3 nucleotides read TGTGCCAGCAGCCTTAGAGGAATCTACGAGCAGTACTTC. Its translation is CASSLRGIYEQYF.

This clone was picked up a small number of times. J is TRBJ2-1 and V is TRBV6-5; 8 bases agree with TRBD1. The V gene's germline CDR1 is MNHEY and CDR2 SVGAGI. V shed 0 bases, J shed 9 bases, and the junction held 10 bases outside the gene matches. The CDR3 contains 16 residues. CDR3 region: CASSYSMQGAFTEQFF. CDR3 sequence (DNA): TGTGCCAGCAGTTACTCGATGCAGGGGGCCTTCACTGAGCAGTTCTTC.

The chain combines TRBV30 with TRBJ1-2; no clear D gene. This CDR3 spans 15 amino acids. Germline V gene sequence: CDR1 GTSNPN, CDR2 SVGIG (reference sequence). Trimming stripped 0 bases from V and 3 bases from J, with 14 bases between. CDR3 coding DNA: TGTGCCTGGAGTGTACCAAACAGACATTACTATGGCTACACCTTC. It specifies CAWSVPNRHYYGYTF.

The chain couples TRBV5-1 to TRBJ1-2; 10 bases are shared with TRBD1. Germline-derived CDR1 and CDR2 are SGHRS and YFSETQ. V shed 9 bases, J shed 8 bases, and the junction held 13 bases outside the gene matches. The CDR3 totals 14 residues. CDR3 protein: CATSGQGGSYGYTF. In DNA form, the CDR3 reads TGCGCCACCTCAGGACAGGGGGGGTCCTACGGCTACACCTTC.

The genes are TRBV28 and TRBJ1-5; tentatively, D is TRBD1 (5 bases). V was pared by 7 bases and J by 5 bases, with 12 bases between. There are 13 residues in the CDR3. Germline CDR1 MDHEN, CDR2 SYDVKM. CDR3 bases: TGTGCCAGCACCTTGGGGGGTTATCAGCCCCAGCATTTT. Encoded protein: CASTLGGYQPQHF.

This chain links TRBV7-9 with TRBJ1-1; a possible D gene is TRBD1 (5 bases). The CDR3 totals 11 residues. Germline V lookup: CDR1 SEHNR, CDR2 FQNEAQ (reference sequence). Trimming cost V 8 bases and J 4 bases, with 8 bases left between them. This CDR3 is CASQRGTEAFF. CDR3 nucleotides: TGTGCCAGCCAAAGGGGCACTGAAGCTTTCTTT.

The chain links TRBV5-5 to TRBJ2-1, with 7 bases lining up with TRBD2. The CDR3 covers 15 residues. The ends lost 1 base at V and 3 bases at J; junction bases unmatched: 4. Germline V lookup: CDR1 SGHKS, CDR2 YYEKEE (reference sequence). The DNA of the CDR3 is TGTGCCAGCAGCTTGATTGGGGGGGACTACAATGAGCAGTTCTTC. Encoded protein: CASSLIGGDYNEQFF.

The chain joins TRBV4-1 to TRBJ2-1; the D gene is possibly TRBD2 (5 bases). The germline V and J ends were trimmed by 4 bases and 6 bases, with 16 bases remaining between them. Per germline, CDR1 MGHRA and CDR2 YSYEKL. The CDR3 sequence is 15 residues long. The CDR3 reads CASSLSGMTLNEQFF. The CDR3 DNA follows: TGCGCCAGCAGCCTAAGCGGTATGACTCTCAATGAGCAGTTCTTC.

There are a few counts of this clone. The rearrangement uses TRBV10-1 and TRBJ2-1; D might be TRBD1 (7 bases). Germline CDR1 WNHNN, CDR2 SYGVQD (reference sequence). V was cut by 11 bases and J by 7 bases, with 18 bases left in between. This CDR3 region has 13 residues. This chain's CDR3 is CAPGGRSMNEQFF. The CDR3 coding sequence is TGCGCCCCAGGGGGGAGAAGTATGAATGAGCAGTTCTTC.

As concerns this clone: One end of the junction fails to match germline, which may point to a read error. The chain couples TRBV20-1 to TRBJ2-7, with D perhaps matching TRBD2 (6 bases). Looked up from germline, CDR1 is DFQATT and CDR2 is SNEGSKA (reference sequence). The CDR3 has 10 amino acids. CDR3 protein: CSASATSTHF. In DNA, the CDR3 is TGCAGTGCTAGTGCGACTAGTACTCACTTC.

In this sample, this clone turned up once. CDR3 residues: CSVEPGTAAFF. DNA for the CDR3: TGCAGCGTTGAACCCGGGACAGCGGCTTTCTTT. V and J are TRBV29-1 and TRBJ1-1, with TRBD1 matching over 7 bases. Germline CDR1 reads SQVTM; CDR2 reads ANQGSEA. With V trimmed by 2 bases and J by 11 bases, 5 bases remained unmatched. The CDR3 is made up of 11 amino acids.

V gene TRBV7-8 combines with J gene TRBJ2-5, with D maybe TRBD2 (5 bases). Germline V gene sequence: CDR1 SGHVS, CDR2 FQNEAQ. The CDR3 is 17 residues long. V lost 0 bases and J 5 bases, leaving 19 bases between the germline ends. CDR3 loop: CASSLARIGRAIETQYF. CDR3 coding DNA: TGTGCCAGCAGCTTAGCGCGTATAGGGCGGGCGATCGAGACCCAGTACTTC.

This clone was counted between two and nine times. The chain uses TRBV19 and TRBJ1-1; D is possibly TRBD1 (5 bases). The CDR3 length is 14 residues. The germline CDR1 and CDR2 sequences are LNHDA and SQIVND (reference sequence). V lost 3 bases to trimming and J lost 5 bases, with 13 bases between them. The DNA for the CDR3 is TGTGCCAGTAGTATCACGGGGGGATATACTGAAGCTTTCTTT. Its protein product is CASSITGGYTEAFF.

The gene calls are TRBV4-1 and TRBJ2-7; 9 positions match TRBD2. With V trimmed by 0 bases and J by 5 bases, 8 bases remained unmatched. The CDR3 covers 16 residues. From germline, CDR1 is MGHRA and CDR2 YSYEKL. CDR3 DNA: TGCGCCAGCAGCCAAGAAGGGCGGGAGGGCTACGACGAGCAGTACTTC. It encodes CASSQEGREGYDEQYF.

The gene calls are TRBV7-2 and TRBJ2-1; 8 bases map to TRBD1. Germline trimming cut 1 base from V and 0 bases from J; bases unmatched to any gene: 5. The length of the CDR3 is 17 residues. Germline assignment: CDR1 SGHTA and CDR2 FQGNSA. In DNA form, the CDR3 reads TGTGCCAGCAGCTTAGTCCAGGGGGCCTTCTCCTACAATGAGCAGTTCTTC. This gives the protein CASSLVQGAFSYNEQFF.

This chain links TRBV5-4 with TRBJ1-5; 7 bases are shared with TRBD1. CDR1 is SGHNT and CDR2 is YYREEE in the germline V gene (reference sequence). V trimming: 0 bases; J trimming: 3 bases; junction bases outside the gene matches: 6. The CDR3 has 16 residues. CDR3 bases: TGTGCCAGCAGCTTGGGGATGCAGGGGGACAATCAGCCCCAGCATTTT. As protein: CASSLGMQGDNQPQHF.

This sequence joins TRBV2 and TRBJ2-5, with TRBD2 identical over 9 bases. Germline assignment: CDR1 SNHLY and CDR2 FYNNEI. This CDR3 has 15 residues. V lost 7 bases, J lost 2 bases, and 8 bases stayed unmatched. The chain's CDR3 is CASNLRSGGQETQYF. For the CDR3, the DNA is TGTGCCAGCAACCTCCGAAGCGGGGGGCAAGAGACCCAGTACTTC.

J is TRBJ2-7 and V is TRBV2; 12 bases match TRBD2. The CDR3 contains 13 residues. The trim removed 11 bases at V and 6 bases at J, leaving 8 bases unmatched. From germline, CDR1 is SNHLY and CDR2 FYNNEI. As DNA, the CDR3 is TGTGCCGGTGAACTAGCGGGAGGATTCGAGCAGTACTTC. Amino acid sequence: CAGELAGGFEQYF.

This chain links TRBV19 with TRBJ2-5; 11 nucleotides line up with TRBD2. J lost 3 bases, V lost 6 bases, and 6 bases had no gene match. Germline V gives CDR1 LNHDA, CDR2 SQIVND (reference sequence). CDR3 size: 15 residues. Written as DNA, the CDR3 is TGTGCCAGTAGGACCCTAGCGGGAGGTGAAGAGACCCAGTACTTC. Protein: CASRTLAGGEETQYF.

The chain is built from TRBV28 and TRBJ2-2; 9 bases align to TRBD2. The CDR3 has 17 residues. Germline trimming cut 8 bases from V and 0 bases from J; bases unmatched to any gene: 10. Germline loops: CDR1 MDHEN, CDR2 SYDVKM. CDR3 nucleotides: TGTGCCAGCCACATGGCTAGCGGGACCGCGAACACCGGGGAGCTGTTTTTT. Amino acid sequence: CASHMASGTANTGELFF.

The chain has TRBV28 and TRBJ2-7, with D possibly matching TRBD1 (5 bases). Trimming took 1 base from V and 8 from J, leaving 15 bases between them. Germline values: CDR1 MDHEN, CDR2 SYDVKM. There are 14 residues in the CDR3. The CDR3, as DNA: TGTGCCAGCAGTTTATCTGGCAGGGTAGGAAAGCAGTACTTC. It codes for CASSLSGRVGKQYF.

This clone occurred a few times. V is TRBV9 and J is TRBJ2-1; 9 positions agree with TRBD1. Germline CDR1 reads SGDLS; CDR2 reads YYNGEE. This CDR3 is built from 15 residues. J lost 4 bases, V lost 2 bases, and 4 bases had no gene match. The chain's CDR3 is CASSVYGQGYNEQFF. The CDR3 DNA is TGTGCCAGCAGCGTCTACGGACAGGGGTACAATGAGCAGTTCTTC.

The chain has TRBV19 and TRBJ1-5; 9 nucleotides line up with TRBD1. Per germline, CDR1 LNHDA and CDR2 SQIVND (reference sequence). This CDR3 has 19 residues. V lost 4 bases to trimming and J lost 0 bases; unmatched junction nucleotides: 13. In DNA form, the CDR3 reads TGTGCCAGTAGTAGTCCGCCGGGACAGGGCCCTTATAGCAATCAGCCCCAGCATTTT. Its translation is CASSSPPGQGPYSNQPQHF.

The CDR3 region is CASSLVGQIYEQYF. Written as DNA, the CDR3 is TGTGCCAGCAGTTTAGTGGGACAAATCTACGAGCAGTACTTC. V and J are TRBV27 and TRBJ2-7; D perhaps matches TRBD1 (6 bases). V was pared by 2 bases and J by 3 bases, with 11 bases between. Germline loops: CDR1 MNHEY, CDR2 SMNVEV (reference sequence). The CDR3 has 14 amino acids.

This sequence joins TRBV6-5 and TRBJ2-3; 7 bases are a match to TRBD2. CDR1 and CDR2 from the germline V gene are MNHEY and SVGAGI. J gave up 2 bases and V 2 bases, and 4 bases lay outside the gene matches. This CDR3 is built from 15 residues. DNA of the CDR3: TGTGCCAGCAGTTACGGGGCGGGGGACACAGATACGCAGTATTTT. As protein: CASSYGAGDTDTQYF.